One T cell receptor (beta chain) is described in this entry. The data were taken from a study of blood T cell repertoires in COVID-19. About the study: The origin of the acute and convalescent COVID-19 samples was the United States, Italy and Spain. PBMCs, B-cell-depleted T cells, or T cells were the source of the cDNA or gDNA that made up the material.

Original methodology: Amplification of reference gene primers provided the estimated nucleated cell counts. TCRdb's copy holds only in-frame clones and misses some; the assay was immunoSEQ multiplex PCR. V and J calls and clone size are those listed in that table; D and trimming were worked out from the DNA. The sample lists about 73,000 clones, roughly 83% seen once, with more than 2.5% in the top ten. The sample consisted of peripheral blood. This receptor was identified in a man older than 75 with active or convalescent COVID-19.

CDR3 protein: CASSLEASGQETQYF. DNA of the CDR3: TGTGCCAGCAGCTTAGAGGCTAGCGGGCAAGAGACCCAGTACTTC. The genes are TRBV11-3 and TRBJ2-5, with 8 nucleotides matching TRBD2. Germline trimming cut 0 bases from V and 2 bases from J; bases unmatched to any gene: 2. The CDR3 has 15 amino acids. Germline CDR1 is SGHNT and CDR2 is YENEEA. Complete variable domain (other parts from reference TRBV11-3 and TRBJ2-5): EAGVVQSPRYKIIEKKQPVAFWCNPISGHNTLYWYLQNLGQGPELLIRYENEEAVDDSQLPKDRFSAERLKGVDSTLKIQPAELGDSAVYLCASSLEASGQETQYFGPGTRLLVL.